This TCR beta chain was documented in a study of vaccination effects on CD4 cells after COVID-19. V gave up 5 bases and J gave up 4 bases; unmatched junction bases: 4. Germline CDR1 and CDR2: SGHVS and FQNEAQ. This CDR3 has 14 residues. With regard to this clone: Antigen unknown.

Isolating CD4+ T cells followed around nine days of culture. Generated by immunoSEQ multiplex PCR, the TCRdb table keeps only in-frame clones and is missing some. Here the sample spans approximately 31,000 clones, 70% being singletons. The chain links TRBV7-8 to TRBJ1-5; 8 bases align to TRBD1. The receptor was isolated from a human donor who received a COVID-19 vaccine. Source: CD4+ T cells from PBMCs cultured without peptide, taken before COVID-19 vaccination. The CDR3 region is CASSDGTGNQPQHF. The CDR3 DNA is TGTGCCAGCAGCGACGGGACAGGTAATCAGCCCCAGCATTTT.